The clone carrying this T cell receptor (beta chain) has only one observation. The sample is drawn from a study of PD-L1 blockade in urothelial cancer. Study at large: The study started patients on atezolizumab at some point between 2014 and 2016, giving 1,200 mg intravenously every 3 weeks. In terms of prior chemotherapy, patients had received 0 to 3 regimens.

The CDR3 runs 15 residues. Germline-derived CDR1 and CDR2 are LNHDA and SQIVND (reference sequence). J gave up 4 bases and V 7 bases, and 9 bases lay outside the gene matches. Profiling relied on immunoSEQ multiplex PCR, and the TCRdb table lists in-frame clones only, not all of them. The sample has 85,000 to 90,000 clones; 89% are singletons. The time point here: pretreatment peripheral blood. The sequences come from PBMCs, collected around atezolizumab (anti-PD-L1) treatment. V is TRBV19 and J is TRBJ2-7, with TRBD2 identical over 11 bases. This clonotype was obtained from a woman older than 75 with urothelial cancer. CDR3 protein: CASTISSGRTYEQYF. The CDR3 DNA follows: TGTGCCAGTACAATCTCTAGCGGGAGGACTTACGAGCAGTACTTC.